This T cell receptor (beta chain) was profiled in a study of cytomegalovirus exposure and HLA in healthy donors (dated by TCRdb to 2016 to 2017). Background for the entire study: In an earlier analysis of roughly 590 of the donors, approximately 300 Gb of sequence data and 90 million to 120 million unique TCR beta sequences from approximately 180 million T cells were reported. An early release that covered some 640 HLA-typed donors contained about 300 gigabases of sequencing data and 70 million to 100 million unique TCR sequences. Of the roughly 420 genotyped donors, over 80% were placed in the genetic ancestry cluster associated with self-reported Caucasian donors. The study was designed to test whether signatures of past pathogen exposure could be identified by cataloging public T cell receptors. The study profiled the T cell repertoires of under 700 subjects by immunosequencing and related them to cytomegalovirus serostatus. Besides the first cohort of roughly 660 subjects, a separate validation cohort made up of some 110 different subjects was used. To predict cytomegalovirus infection status, the study combined high-throughput TCR immunosequencing, statistical association of individual TCRs with disease status, and machine learning. In a later analysis, previously published TCR beta repertoires from roughly 710 donors were re-analyzed and high-resolution HLA genotyping was added so that TCR occurrence patterns could be studied. Rather than using new phenotypic data, the later analysis identified candidate immune exposures from TCR beta sequences and from how often those sequences occurred across donors. An earlier analysis of 587 of the donors applied high-throughput TCR beta sequencing to assess whether each TCR beta V gene segment acted as functional or pseudogenic. Donor age, sex, ethnicity and CMV serostatus were collected together with the repertoire data. In a later genetic analysis, genome-wide SNP genotypes for about 55% of the roughly 670 donors were used, and that subset was treated as a discovery cohort. Every discovery cohort repertoire had been produced on one sequencing platform. HLA typing included class I and class II loci at four-digit resolution. Typing coverage differed by locus: A, B, C, DRB1 and DQB1 were typed in roughly 620-630 donors, DQA1 in about 500, DPA1 in 600 to 610, and DPB1 in about 450. Because of strong linkage in the cohort, five DR-DQ haplotypes were treated as single units for association and clustering. Among several hundred genotyped donors of the cohort, an average of around 250,000 unique TCR beta nucleotide sequences was sequenced per donor, of which about 20% were non-productive. Results and caveats for the whole study, not just this receptor: V-gene and J-gene trimming of TCR beta chains was associated with a missense DCLRE1C variant in a later genetic analysis, and the association was replicated in an independent cohort. HLA typing was unavailable for some donors at each locus, so association tests used only the typed subset. It was suggested by the authors that the approach could potentially be generalized to other disease states and immunological phenotypes. A later analysis associated 15,000 to 20,000 TCR beta sequences with specific HLA alleles at a false discovery rate of 0.05. Most TCR sequences were observed very rarely across donors, whereas some public TCRs were present in many individuals. In a later analysis, the rate of TCR association differed among HLA loci, with DRB1 alleles having the most associated TCRs and HLA-C alleles having the fewest. Some IMGT-functional V segments, including TRBV6-2 and TRBV6-3, could not be told apart with the 87-base-pair reads, so those segments were excluded. A cluster of highly shared sequence variants was judged likely to be a technical artifact of the sequencing pipeline. A few of the identified cytomegalovirus-associated TCR beta chains were confirmed in vitro to be specific for cytomegalovirus antigens. In a later genetic analysis, fewer N-insertions in productive TCRs were reported among donors in an Asian-associated ancestry cluster than the roughly 700-donor mean. The study listed approximately 150 TCR beta chains as associated with cytomegalovirus. Compared with equally common non-associated chains, HLA-associated TCR beta chains in a later analysis were more clonally expanded and had lower generation probabilities. Only TCR beta chains were sequenced in this cohort, and the absence of alpha or paired-chain data limited detectable features. A further reported finding was that TCR beta sequences accurately predicted the HLA-A and HLA-B alleles for most subjects in the first cohort. The classifier was reported to diagnose cytomegalovirus status with high specificity and sensitivity in both the original cohort and the validation cohort. When HLA alleles, especially DR and DQ, strongly co-occurred, TCR associations were difficult to assign to individual alleles. Some 16 rarely observed V segments, including chromosome 9 orphons, were excluded from the earlier analysis of several hundred of the donors because counts were too low. In a later analysis, several top co-occurrence clusters were reported to appear linked to parvovirus B19, influenza, CMV and Epstein-Barr virus. Presence/absence analyses assumed roughly uniform sequencing depth across donors, an assumption that may not hold. Linkage disequilibrium might explain the correlated functional status among segregating V segments, but an unknown experimental factor could not be excluded. For the cohort, immune exposure information was limited to CMV serostatus. An earlier analysis of some 590 of the donors showed that most TCR beta V segments appeared in productive rearrangements either about 90% or about 30% of the time, which broadly matched IMGT annotations. According to a later analysis, most CMV-associated TCR beta chains appeared to be HLA-restricted, and the HLA associations seemed to be driven largely by CMV exposure.

CDR1 and CDR2 were assigned from the germline V gene as SGDLS and YYNGEE. The CDR3 sequence holds 13 residues, the cysteine and phenylalanine included. The CDR3 DNA has 39 bases and is translated from base 1. Trimming costs V 0 bases and J 6 bases, and their ends lie 9 bases apart. Turning to this clone: Its antigen is still unknown. The input lacks base qualities; no much larger clone sits a single base away.

Library preparation used the immunoSEQ multiplex PCR assay. For the multiplex PCR, a mixture combining 60 forward primers for TCR Vbeta segments and 13 reverse primers for TCR Jbeta segments was used. The CDR3 region of rearranged TCR beta genes was amplified from genomic DNA with a multiplex PCR assay. The Illumina HiSeq System was used to sequence the amplified TCR beta libraries as 87-base-pair reads. Per the authors' processing: A later analysis counted around 72 million unique TCR beta chains across the 650 to 800 repertoires, and 10 million to 12 million of these chains were shared by at least two donors. Raw reads were error-corrected and collapsed into unique sequences by a nearest-neighbor algorithm in which closely related sequences were merged to remove PCR and sequencing errors. Alignment of CDR3 sequences to IMGT reference sequences was used to assign V, D and J gene segments. For a sequence to be retained, at least a six-nucleotide match to both a V gene segment and a J gene segment was required. A rearrangement was called productive if the CDR3 had no stop codons and remained in frame with V and J, and every other rearrangement was called non-productive. CDR3 was defined by IMGT convention, running from the second conserved V-encoded cysteine to the conserved J-encoded phenylalanine. The earlier analysis of about 570 of the donors excluded any sequence lacking an unambiguous match to a single V gene segment. In an earlier analysis of 450 to 750 of the donors, a V segment was called functional when productive rearrangements were above 56.7%, and segregating when the standard deviation between donors exceeded 5%. A statistical classification framework was built to diagnose cytomegalovirus status from the catalog of TCR beta chain sequences. In a later analysis, V and J genes were assigned by comparing TCR nucleotide sequences against IMGT/GENE-DB human TR gene sequences. The TCRdist pipeline was used in a later analysis to assign CDR3 sequences and most-parsimonious VDJ recombination scenarios. In a later analysis, each TCR beta chain was defined by its CDR3 amino acid sequence together with its V-gene family, and reads lacking a unique V-gene family were excluded. A later analysis removed 500 to 600 highly shared, low-generation-probability nucleotide sequences to deal with suspected cross-contamination and a sequencing artifact. For each public chain, a later analysis derived a clonal expansion index from normalized ranks of inferred template counts within each repertoire. A later analysis computed generation probabilities with a VDJ recombination model fitted to out-of-frame rearrangements, and checked the results against IGoR. In a later analysis, TCR-TCR, TCR-HLA and TCR-CMV co-occurrence was scored with hypergeometric tests, and a repertoire-size bias correction was applied to TCR pairs. False discovery rates were estimated in a later analysis by permuting HLA or CMV assignments 20 times. In a later analysis, co-occurring TCRs were grouped using DBSCAN, and TCRdist sequence similarity was added for clustering within HLA-allele-positive subsets. Repertoires with fewer than 30,000 or more than 120,000 public chains, plus five repertoires with anomalous nucleotide sharing, were excluded from co-occurrence clustering. TCRdb re-hosts the immuneACCESS table, in-frame sequences only. Its copies lack some clones; in the studies checked, an unresolved V gene accounts for under half of them, and the cause for the rest is not known. V and J calls and clone size are copied from that table; D and trimming were computed from the DNA. This sample has 130,000 or so clones in its table, and about four fifths of those were observed once. The top ten hold roughly 5% of the sample.

The cohort was made up of 500 to 850 healthy bone marrow donors. At the time of sampling, all cohort members were nominally healthy, though unrecorded immune exposures were likely present. The donor tested CMV seronegative, placing the donor among the approximately 360 seronegative members of the cohort. Every donor gave a peripheral blood sample, and the peripheral blood mononuclear cells from that sample were used for TCR beta sequencing. Genomic DNA extraction from the blood cell samples was performed with the Qiagen DNeasy Blood Extraction Kit. The rearrangement combines TRBV9 with TRBJ1-1; the D gene is unclear. This TCR was recovered from a man aged 30-40 years in good health and CMV-seronegative. Sequencing was carried out using PBMCs. This receptor has the CDR3 CASSVAYTAEAFF. The DNA sequence is TGTGCCAGCAGCGTAGCTTACACAGCTGAAGCTTTCTTT.